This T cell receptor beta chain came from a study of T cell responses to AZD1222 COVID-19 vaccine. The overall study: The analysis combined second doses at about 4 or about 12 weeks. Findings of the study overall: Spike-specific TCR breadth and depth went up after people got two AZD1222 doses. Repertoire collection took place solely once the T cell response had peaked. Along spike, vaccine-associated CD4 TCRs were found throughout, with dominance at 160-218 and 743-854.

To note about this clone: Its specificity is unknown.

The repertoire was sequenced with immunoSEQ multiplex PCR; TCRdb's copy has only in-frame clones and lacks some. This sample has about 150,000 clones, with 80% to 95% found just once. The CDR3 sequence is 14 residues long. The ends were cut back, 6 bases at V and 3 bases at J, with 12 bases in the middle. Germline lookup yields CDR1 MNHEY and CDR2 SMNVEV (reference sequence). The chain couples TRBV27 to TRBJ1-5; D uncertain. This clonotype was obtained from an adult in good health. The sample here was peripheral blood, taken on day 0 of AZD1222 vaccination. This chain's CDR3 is CASSRGTANQPQHF. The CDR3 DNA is TGTGCCAGCAGCCGCGGTACAGCCAATCAGCCCCAGCATTTT.